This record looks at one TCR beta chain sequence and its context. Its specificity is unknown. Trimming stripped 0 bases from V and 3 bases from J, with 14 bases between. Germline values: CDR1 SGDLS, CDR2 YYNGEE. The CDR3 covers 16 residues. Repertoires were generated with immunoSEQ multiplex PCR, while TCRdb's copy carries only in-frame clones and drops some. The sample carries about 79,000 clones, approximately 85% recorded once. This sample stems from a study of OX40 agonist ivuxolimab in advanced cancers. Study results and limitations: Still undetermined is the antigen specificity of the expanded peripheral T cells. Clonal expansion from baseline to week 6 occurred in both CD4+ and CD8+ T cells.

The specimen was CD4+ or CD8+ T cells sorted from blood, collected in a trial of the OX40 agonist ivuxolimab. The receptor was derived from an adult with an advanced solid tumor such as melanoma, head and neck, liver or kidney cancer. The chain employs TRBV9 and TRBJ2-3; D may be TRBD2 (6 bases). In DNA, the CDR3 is TGTGCCAGCAGCGTAGTGAGCGGAGGAGGGACAGATACGCAGTATTTT. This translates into CASSVVSGGGTDTQYF. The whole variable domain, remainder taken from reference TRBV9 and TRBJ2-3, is DSGVTQTPKHLITATGQRVTLRCSPRSGDLSVYWYQQSLDQGLQFLIQYYNGEERAKGNILERFSAQQFPDLHSELNLSSLELGDSALYFCASSVVSGGGTDTQYFGPGTRLTVL.